One sample yielded the 11 T cell receptor beta chains listed below, sequenced in a study of shared clonotypes between healthy human individuals (dated by TCRdb to 2019 to 2021). Libraries were constructed by the immunoSEQ multiplex PCR assay. TCRdb's version of the immuneACCESS table is confined to in-frame rearrangements and falls short of the full clone set. An unresolved V gene accounts for under half of the shortfall where checked; the remainder is of unknown origin. This sample lists approximately 740,000 clones; 80% to 95% were detected once. The ten most abundant clones make up approximately 25% of the sample. CD8 naive samples were CD45RO-negative cells positively selected for CCR7, giving a CD45RA+CCR7+ population that excluded TemRA cells. Material: naive CD8+ T cells sorted from blood. The meaning of the sample's cell subset or site label: CD45RA+CCR7+. These receptors originate from a man aged 25-45 years in good health.

The rearrangement uses TRBV9 and TRBJ2-7; the match to TRBD2 covers 8 bases. This CDR3 spans 14 amino acids. The V segment lost 3 bases and the J segment 6 bases; nucleotides outside the gene matches: 8. Germline CDR1 and CDR2: SGDLS and YYNGEE. CDR3 DNA sequence: TGTGCCAGCAGCGGGGAGACTAGCGACTTCGAGCAGTACTTC. Its translation is CASSGETSDFEQYF.

This chain links TRBV20-1 with TRBJ2-7; 7 nucleotides match TRBD2. Germline lookup yields CDR1 DFQATT and CDR2 SNEGSKA (reference sequence). CDR3 length: 11 amino acids. The V segment lost 5 bases and the J segment 5 bases; nucleotides outside the gene matches: 3. DNA of the CDR3: TGCAGTGCTTATGCGGGGGACGAGCAGTACTTC. Protein product: CSAYAGDEQYF.

The chain recombines TRBV7-8 with TRBJ2-2, with D possibly being TRBD1 (6 bases). The CDR3 extends over 18 amino acids. V gave up 2 bases and J gave up 0 bases, with 16 bases separating them. Looked up from germline, CDR1 is SGHVS and CDR2 is FQNEAQ. The CDR3 DNA is TGTGCCAGCAGCTTACCGCCCACCAGGGGATCGAACACCGGGGAGCTGTTTTTT. Amino acids: CASSLPPTRGSNTGELFF.

The chain is built from TRBV5-4 and TRBJ2-5; the D gene is possibly TRBD1 (5 bases). The CDR3 covers 13 residues. Germline CDR1 SGHNT, CDR2 YYREEE (reference sequence). Trimming took 0 bases from V and 5 from J, leaving 8 bases between them. The CDR3 sequence is CASSLEGVETQYF. CDR3 nucleotides: TGTGCCAGCAGCTTGGAAGGGGTGGAGACCCAGTACTTC.

The CDR3 DNA reads as TGTGCCTGGAGTGGTCCGGGGAATCAGCCCCAGCATTTT. Translated, it gives CAWSGPGNQPQHF. The chain links TRBV30 to TRBJ1-5, with D unresolved. V was cut by 1 base and J by 4 bases, with 8 bases left in between. The germline CDR1 and CDR2 sequences are GTSNPN and SVGIG (reference sequence). The CDR3 consists of 13 residues.

This chain uses TRBV30 with TRBJ2-3, with D uncertain. CDR3 length: 11 amino acids. Germline loops: CDR1 GTSNPN, CDR2 SVGIG (reference sequence). Between the trimmed V and J ends, which lost 0 bases and 6 bases, there was a span of 4 bases. CDR3 amino acids: CAWSVMDTQYF. The CDR3 region has the DNA TGTGCCTGGAGTGTAATGGATACGCAGTATTTT.

This rearrangement joins TRBV5-5 to TRBJ2-5; 10 bases fit TRBD2. The trim removed 3 bases at V and 5 bases at J, leaving 16 bases unmatched. Germline-derived CDR1 and CDR2 are SGHKS and YYEKEE (reference sequence). The CDR3 is 18 residues long. CDR3 nucleotides: TGTGCCAGCAGCTGGCCACCTAGCGGGAGCACTCTTAGGGAGACCCAGTACTTC. Amino acid sequence: CASSWPPSGSTLRETQYF.

Comment on this clone: This specimen includes other DNA sequences encoding the same CDR3. This chain joins TRBV28 and TRBJ2-5; 10 nucleotides line up with TRBD1. The CDR3 is made up of 15 amino acids. CDR1 is MDHEN, CDR2 SYDVKM, per germline. V gave up 3 bases and J gave up 2 bases; unmatched junction bases: 3. CDR3 in DNA: TGTGCCAGCAGTTTCTGGGACAGGGGTCAAGAGACCCAGTACTTC. This gives the protein CASSFWDRGQETQYF.

The chain links TRBV15 to TRBJ2-1; 8 bases agree with TRBD1. The CDR3 consists of 15 residues. From germline, CDR1 is LNHNV and CDR2 YYDKDF (reference sequence). Unmatched junction bases numbered 12, after V lost 5 bases and J lost 9 bases. In DNA, the CDR3 is TGTGCCACCAGCGACCTGACAGGGGACGGTAGTGAGCAGTTCTTC. It translates to CATSDLTGDGSEQFF.

This chain links TRBV9 with TRBJ1-1; 10 positions match TRBD1. This CDR3 spans 13 amino acids. Germline CDR1 reads SGDLS; CDR2 reads YYNGEE. V shed 7 bases and J 4 bases; nucleotides not matched to a gene: 4. Here the CDR3 reads CASSTGGFTEAFF. CDR3 bases: TGTGCCAGCTCGACAGGGGGCTTCACTGAAGCTTTCTTT.

The chain uses TRBV7-8 and TRBJ2-1, with unresolved D. Germline V gene lookup returns CDR1 SGHVS and CDR2 FQNEAQ. The CDR3 consists of 12 residues. V was cut by 5 bases and J by 6 bases, with 8 bases left in between. In nucleotides, the CDR3 is TGTGCCAGCAGCCCTGAAAGCAATGAGCAGTTCTTC. Translated: CASSPESNEQFF.